This T cell receptor beta chain was sequenced in a study of cytotoxic CD8 clonotypes in ibrutinib-treated CLL. Germline V gene lookup returns CDR1 LNHDA and CDR2 SQIVND (reference sequence). Trimming cost V 4 bases and J 4 bases; bases outside gene matches: 8. The CDR3 is 15 amino acids. This table comes from immunoSEQ multiplex PCR, and its TCRdb copy is limited to in-frame clones, with some not included. Of about 22,000 clones listed, less than 80% are singletons. This sequence was found in a human donor with chronic lymphocytic leukemia. This chain links TRBV19 with TRBJ1-1, with TRBD1 identical over 8 bases. Material: PBMCs, obtained before ibrutinib treatment. The CDR3: CASSTRTGRITEAFF. The CDR3 coding sequence is TGTGCCAGTAGTACCCGGACAGGGAGGATCACTGAAGCTTTCTTT. The variable domain in full, completed from reference TRBV19 and TRBJ1-1, reads DGGITQSPKYLFRKEGQNVTLSCEQNLNHDAMYWYRQDPGQGLRLIYYSQIVNDFQKGDIAEGYSVSREKKESFPLTVTSAQKNPTAFYLCASSTRTGRITEAFFGQGTRLTVV.